These 27 T cell receptor beta chains came from one sample sequenced in a study of OX40 agonist ivuxolimab in advanced cancers. The method was immunoSEQ multiplex PCR; TCRdb's version includes in-frame clones alone and lacks a portion of them. The repertoire holds over 90,000 clones, with about 86% as singletons. The material was CD4+ or CD8+ T cells sorted from blood, obtained in a trial of the OX40 agonist ivuxolimab. The receptors shown here come from an adult with an advanced solid tumor such as melanoma, head and neck, liver or kidney cancer.

This chain uses TRBV7-3 with TRBJ2-1, with 8 bases identical to TRBD2. Germline V gene lookup returns CDR1 SGHTA and CDR2 FQGTGA. J gave up 9 bases and V 4 bases, and 14 bases lay outside the gene matches. This CDR3 contains 16 residues. The CDR3 DNA follows: TGTGCCAGCAGCTCCGTCGGGACTAGGGGGTTCGGTGAGCAGTTCTTC. This translates into CASSSVGTRGFGEQFF.

This chain joins TRBV30 and TRBJ2-5; D is undetermined. The germline V gene encodes CDR1 GTSNPN and CDR2 SVGIG (reference sequence). V was shortened by 3 bases and J by 3 bases, with 11 bases between the two germline ends. This CDR3 has 13 residues. The CDR3 DNA sequence: TGTGCCTGGAGCGGGCTCTCTGAAGAGACCCAGTACTTC. Its protein is CAWSGLSEETQYF.

The J gene is TRBJ1-1, the V gene TRBV11-2; 8 bases align to TRBD1. CDR3 length: 16 residues. CDR1 is SGHAT and CDR2 is FQNNGV in the germline V gene. With V trimmed by 5 bases and J by 13 bases, 21 bases remained unmatched. The CDR3 region is CASSLLSTGQDGVGFF. CDR3 nucleotides: TGTGCCAGCAGCCTTTTGAGTACGGGACAGGATGGGGTTGGTTTCTTT.

V and J are TRBV18 and TRBJ1-1; D is ambiguous. The CDR3 contains 16 residues. Germline-derived CDR1 and CDR2 are KGHSH and LQKENI. Trimming cost V 3 bases and J 1 base, with 15 bases left between them. The CDR3 here is CASSPPGRVGNTEAFF. CDR3 sequence (DNA): TGTGCCAGCTCACCCCCCGGGAGGGTGGGGAACACTGAAGCTTTCTTT.

This chain uses TRBV9 with TRBJ2-3; D gene unclear. This CDR3 has 13 residues. V lost 4 bases, J lost 4 bases, and 10 bases lay in between. CDR1 SGDLS and CDR2 YYNGEE come from the germline V gene. CDR3 nucleotide sequence: TGTGCCAGCAGCTCCCTTACCCCAGATACGCAGTATTTT. It encodes CASSSLTPDTQYF. Together with reference TRBV9 and TRBJ2-3, the CDR3 gives the full variable domain: DSGVTQTPKHLITATGQRVTLRCSPRSGDLSVYWYQQSLDQGLQFLIQYYNGEERAKGNILERFSAQQFPDLHSELNLSSLELGDSALYFCASSSLTPDTQYFGPGTRLTVL.

This chain joins TRBV5-4 and TRBJ2-1; either TRBD1 or TRBD2 may supply D (5 bases each). Germline values: CDR1 SGHNT, CDR2 YYREEE (reference sequence). V was shortened by 2 bases and J by 2 bases, with 11 bases between the two germline ends. CDR3 length equals 15 residues. CDR3 in amino acids: CASSFQGDAYNEQFF. Here the CDR3 DNA reads TGTGCCAGCAGCTTCCAGGGAGACGCCTACAATGAGCAGTTCTTC.

Only a few counts were recorded for this clone. This chain joins TRBV7-3 and TRBJ1-2; TRBD1 matches at 10 bases. The J segment lost 8 bases and the V segment lost 5 bases, leaving 5 bases of the junction unmatched. This CDR3 is built from 13 residues. CDR1 and CDR2 from the germline V gene are SGHTA and FQGTGA. CDR3 protein: CASSGTGAEGYTF. CDR3 nucleotides: TGTGCCAGCAGCGGGACAGGGGCGGAGGGCTACACCTTC.

This chain connects TRBV19 to TRBJ2-2; the D is unclear. Germline values: CDR1 LNHDA, CDR2 SQIVND (reference sequence). V dropped 2 bases and J dropped 0 bases, with 4 bases sitting between them. The CDR3 consists of 14 residues. CDR3 in DNA: TGTGCCAGTAGTATACAGGCGAACACCGGGGAGCTGTTTTTT. As protein: CASSIQANTGELFF.

V gene TRBV7-9 combines with J gene TRBJ1-6; D unresolved. CDR1 and CDR2 from the germline V gene are SEHNR and FQNEAQ (reference sequence). Deletions cut 3 bases from V and 0 bases from J, with 6 bases between. This CDR3 is 15 amino acids long. CDR3 residues: CASSFTDSYNSPLHF. DNA of the CDR3: TGTGCCAGCAGCTTCACAGACTCCTATAATTCACCCCTCCACTTT. The complete variable domain, with remaining parts taken from reference TRBV7-9 and TRBJ1-6, reads DTGVSQNPRHKITKRGQNVTFRCDPISEHNRLYWYRQTLGQGPEFLTYFQNEAQLEKSRLLSDRFSAERPKGSFSTLEIQRTEQGDSAMYLCASSFTDSYNSPLHFGNGTRLTVT.

This rearrangement joins TRBV6-1 to TRBJ1-3; D remains unclear. Trimming took 0 bases from V and 5 from J, leaving 8 bases between them. The CDR3 extends over 14 amino acids. Germline values: CDR1 MNHNS, CDR2 SASEGT. The DNA of the CDR3 is TGTGCCAGCAGTGAAGCGCACTGGCGAAACACCATATATTTT. It codes for CASSEAHWRNTIYF.

The V gene is TRBV6-6, the J gene TRBJ1-4; the D gene is possibly TRBD1 (6 bases). Trimming took 1 base from V and 14 from J, leaving 11 bases between them. Germline V gives CDR1 MNHNY, CDR2 SVGAGI (reference sequence). The CDR3 is 12 residues long. CDR3: CASSYFRQDLFF. CDR3 in DNA: TGTGCCAGCAGTTACTTTCGACAGGATCTGTTTTTT.

V is TRBV4-3 and J is TRBJ2-5, with 10 bases lining up with TRBD1. The V and J ends lost 6 bases and 5 bases, in that order; junction bases with no gene match: 9. Looked up from germline, CDR1 is LGHNA and CDR2 is YSLEER. The CDR3 consists of 15 residues. Written as DNA, the CDR3 is TGCGCCAGCAGTCCCTCCGGGACAGGGGCGGAGACCCAGTACTTC. Translating it yields CASSPSGTGAETQYF.

The chain is built from TRBV2 and TRBJ2-3; D remains unclear. Trimming took 9 bases from V and 3 from J, leaving 7 bases between them. CDR1 and CDR2 (germline): SNHLY, FYNNEI. The CDR3 is made up of 11 amino acids. The DNA for the CDR3 is TGTGCCAGTGGCCGGACAGATACGCAGTATTTT. Residues: CASGRTDTQYF.

The chain couples TRBV11-2 to TRBJ2-1; 12 positions match TRBD2. The CDR3 spans 13 residues. Germline V gives CDR1 SGHAT, CDR2 FQNNGV. The ends lost 9 bases at V and 6 bases at J; junction bases unmatched: 3. The CDR3 bases are TGTGCCAGTCGACTAGCGGGAGCCAATGAGCAGTTCTTC. As protein: CASRLAGANEQFF.

The table lists this clone with a few counts. The chain has TRBV21-1 and TRBJ1-4. TRBV21-1 is a pseudogene. The CDR3 totals 15 residues. The CDR3 protein is CASSKFDATNEKLFF. DNA for the CDR3: TGTGCCAGCAGCAAATTTGATGCAACTAATGAAAAACTGTTTTTT.

The V and J genes are TRBV18 and TRBJ2-1; TRBD2 matches at 11 bases. V lost 3 bases, J lost 6 bases, and 10 bases stayed unmatched. This CDR3 spans 17 amino acids. Germline V lookup: CDR1 KGHSH, CDR2 LQKENI. CDR3 residues: CASSPFSSGRKGNEQFF. The CDR3 DNA reads as TGTGCCAGCTCACCTTTTTCTAGCGGGAGGAAGGGCAATGAGCAGTTCTTC.

In this sample, this clone turned up once. This chain connects TRBV29-1 to TRBJ2-3; D perhaps matches TRBD2 (6 bases). The CDR3 has 17 amino acids. Per the germline V gene, CDR1 is SQVTM and CDR2 is ANQGSEA. The V gene lost 5 bases and the J gene lost 2 bases, with 23 bases spanning the gap. The CDR3 spells CSVSGLPTIDPTDTQYF. The CDR3 region has the DNA TGCAGCGTTTCGGGACTGCCGACCATAGACCCCACAGATACGCAGTATTTT.

This chain's CDR3 is CASSLAWGQPQHF. The CDR3 DNA reads as TGTGCCAGCAGCTTAGCGTGGGGACAGCCCCAGCATTTT. The chain couples TRBV7-2 to TRBJ1-5; the D is unclear. V was clipped by 0 bases and J by 7 bases, with 7 bases between them. Germline loops: CDR1 SGHTA, CDR2 FQGNSA. The CDR3 extends over 13 amino acids.

This clone was recorded a few times. The rearrangement uses TRBV4-1 and TRBJ1-6; D might be TRBD1 (6 bases). This CDR3 has 17 amino acids. Germline V gene lookup returns CDR1 MGHRA and CDR2 YSYEKL. Trimming took 0 bases from V and 6 from J, leaving 15 bases between them. CDR3 residues: CASSQDWGPEINSPLHF. CDR3 sequence (DNA): TGCGCCAGCAGCCAAGATTGGGGGCCTGAGATTAATTCACCCCTCCACTTT.

The chain recombines TRBV11-3 with TRBJ2-7; D possibly corresponds to TRBD2 (6 bases). CDR1 SGHNT and CDR2 YENEEA come from the germline V gene. V lost 1 base and J 2 bases, leaving 12 bases between the germline ends. This CDR3 comprises 15 residues. As DNA, the CDR3 is TGTGCCAGCAGCTTAGGGGCTAGCGCCGCCTACGAGCAGTACTTC. This sequence encodes CASSLGASAAYEQYF.

V usage is TRBV7-6 and J usage is TRBJ1-2; no firm D call. The germline V gene has CDR1 SGHVS and CDR2 FNYEAQ. With 6 bases removed from V and 7 bases from J, the gap between germline ends came to 15 bases. The CDR3 runs to 13 residues. DNA of the CDR3: TGTGCCAGCAGTCTTAGGGAGTTAGGTGGCTACACCTTC. It yields the protein CASSLRELGGYTF.

The chain joins TRBV9 to TRBJ1-2; TRBD1 matches 12 bases. Looked up from germline, CDR1 is SGDLS and CDR2 is YYNGEE. The CDR3 consists of 18 residues. V lost 3 bases to trimming and J lost 4 bases; unmatched junction nucleotides: 13. CDR3 residues: CASSANPGTGGVSYGYTF. In nucleotides, the CDR3 is TGTGCCAGCAGCGCCAACCCCGGGACAGGGGGCGTAAGCTATGGCTACACCTTC.

This clone was seen only a few times. This sequence joins TRBV4-1 and TRBJ2-5, with 9 bases aligning to TRBD1. The germline CDR1 and CDR2 sequences are MGHRA and YSYEKL. The trim removed 0 bases at V and 5 bases at J, leaving 13 bases unmatched. The CDR3 covers 18 residues. DNA for the CDR3: TGCGCCAGCAGCCAAGATCGCGGGGACAGGGCAAGGAGGGAGACCCAGTACTTC. It encodes CASSQDRGDRARRETQYF.

V and J are TRBV19 and TRBJ2-3; D gene ambiguous. The CDR3 has 17 amino acids. CDR1 and CDR2 from the germline V gene are LNHDA and SQIVND (reference sequence). V was shortened by 3 bases and J by 3 bases, with 19 bases between the two germline ends. The CDR3 loop is CASSILDKAIRTDTQYF. In DNA form, the CDR3 reads TGTGCCAGTAGTATCCTAGACAAAGCCATTAGGACAGATACGCAGTATTTT.

The chain links TRBV13 to TRBJ1-2; D remains ambiguous. This CDR3 comprises 12 residues. Germline V gene sequence: CDR1 PRHDT, CDR2 FYEKMQ (reference sequence). Between the trimmed V and J ends, which lost 8 bases and 8 bases, there was a span of 15 bases. The CDR3 DNA reads as TGTGCCAGCTCGAGAGGCTATGGGGGCTACACCTTC. Its protein product is CASSRGYGGYTF.

V gene TRBV27 combines with J gene TRBJ2-1; tentatively, D is TRBD1 (5 bases). This CDR3 comprises 17 residues. V lost 2 bases and J lost 12, with 26 bases in between. Germline CDR1 MNHEY, CDR2 SMNVEV (reference sequence). The CDR3 protein is CASSLLSLGVGSLLQFF. Here the CDR3 DNA reads TGTGCCAGCAGTTTACTATCGCTAGGGGTCGGTAGTTTGTTGCAGTTCTTC.

The chain links TRBV9 to TRBJ1-4, with D hard to call. The CDR3 sequence is 12 residues long. Germline V gene sequence: CDR1 SGDLS, CDR2 YYNGEE. The V and J ends lost 3 bases and 5 bases respectively, with 5 bases between them. CDR3 protein: CASSASNEKLFF. CDR3 nucleotide sequence: TGTGCCAGCAGCGCCAGCAATGAAAAACTGTTTTTT.